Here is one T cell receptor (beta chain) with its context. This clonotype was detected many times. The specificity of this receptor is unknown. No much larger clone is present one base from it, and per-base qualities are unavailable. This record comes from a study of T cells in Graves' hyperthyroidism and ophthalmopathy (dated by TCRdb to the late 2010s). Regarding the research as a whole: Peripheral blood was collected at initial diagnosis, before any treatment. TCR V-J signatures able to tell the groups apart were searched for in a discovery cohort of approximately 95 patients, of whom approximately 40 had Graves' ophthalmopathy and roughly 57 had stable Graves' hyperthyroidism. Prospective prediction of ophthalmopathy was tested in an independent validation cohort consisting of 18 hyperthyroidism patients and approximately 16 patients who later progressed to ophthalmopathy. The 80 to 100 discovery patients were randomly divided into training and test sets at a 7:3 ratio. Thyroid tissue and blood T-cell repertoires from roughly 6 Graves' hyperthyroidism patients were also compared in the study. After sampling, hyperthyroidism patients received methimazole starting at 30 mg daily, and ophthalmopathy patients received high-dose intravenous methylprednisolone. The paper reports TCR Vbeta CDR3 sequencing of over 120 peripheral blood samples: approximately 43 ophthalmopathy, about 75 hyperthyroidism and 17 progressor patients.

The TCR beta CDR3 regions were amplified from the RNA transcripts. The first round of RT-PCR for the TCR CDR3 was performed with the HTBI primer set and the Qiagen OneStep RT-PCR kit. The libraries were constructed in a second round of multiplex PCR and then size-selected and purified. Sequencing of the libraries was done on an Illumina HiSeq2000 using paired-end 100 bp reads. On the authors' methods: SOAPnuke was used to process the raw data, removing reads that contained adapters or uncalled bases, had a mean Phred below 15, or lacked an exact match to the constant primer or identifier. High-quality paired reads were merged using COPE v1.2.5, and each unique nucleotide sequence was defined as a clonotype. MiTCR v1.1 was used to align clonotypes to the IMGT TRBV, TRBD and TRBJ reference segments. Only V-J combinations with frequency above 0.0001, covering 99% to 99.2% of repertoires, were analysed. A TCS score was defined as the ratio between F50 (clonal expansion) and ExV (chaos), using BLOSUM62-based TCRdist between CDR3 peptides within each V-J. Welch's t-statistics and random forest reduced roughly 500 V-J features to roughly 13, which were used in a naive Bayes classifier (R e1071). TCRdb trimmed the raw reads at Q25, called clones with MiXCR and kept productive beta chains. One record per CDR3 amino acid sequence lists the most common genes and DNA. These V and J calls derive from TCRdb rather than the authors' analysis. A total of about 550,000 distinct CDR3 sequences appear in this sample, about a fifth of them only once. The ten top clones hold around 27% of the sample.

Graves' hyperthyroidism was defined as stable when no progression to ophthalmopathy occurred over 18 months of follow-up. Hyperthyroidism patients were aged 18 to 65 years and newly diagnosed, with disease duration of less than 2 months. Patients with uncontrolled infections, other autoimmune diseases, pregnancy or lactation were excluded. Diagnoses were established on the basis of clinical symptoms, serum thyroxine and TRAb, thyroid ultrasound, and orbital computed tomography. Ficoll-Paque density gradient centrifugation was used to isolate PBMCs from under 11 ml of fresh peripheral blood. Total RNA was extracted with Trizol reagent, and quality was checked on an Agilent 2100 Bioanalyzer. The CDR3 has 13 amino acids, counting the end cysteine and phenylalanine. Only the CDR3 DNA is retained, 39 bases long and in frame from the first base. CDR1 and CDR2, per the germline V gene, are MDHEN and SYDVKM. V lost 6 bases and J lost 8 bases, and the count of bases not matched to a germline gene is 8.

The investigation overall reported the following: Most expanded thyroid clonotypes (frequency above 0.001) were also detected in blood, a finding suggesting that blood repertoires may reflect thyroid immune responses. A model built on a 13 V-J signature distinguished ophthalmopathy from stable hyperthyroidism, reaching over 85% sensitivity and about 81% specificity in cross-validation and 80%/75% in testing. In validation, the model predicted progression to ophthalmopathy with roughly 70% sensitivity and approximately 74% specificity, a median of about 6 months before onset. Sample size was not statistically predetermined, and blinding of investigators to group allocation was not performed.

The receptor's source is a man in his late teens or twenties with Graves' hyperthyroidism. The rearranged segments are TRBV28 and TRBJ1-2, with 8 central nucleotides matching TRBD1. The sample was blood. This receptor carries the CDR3 CASRPDRGGGYTF. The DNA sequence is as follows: TGTGCCAGCAGACCCGACAGGGGAGGAGGCTACACCTTC.